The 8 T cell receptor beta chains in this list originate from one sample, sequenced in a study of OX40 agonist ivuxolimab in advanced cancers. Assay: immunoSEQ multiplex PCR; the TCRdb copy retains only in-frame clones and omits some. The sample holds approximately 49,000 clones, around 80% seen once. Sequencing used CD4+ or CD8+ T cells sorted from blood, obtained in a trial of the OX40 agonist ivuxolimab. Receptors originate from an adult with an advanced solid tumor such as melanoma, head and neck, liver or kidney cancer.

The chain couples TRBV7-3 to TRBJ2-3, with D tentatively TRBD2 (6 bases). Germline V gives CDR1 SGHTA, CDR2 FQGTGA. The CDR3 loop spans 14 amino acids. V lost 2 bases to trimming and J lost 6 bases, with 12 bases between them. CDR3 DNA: TGTGCCAGCAGCTTAGGTGGGAGGCGGGATACGCAGTATTTT. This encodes CASSLGGRRDTQYF.

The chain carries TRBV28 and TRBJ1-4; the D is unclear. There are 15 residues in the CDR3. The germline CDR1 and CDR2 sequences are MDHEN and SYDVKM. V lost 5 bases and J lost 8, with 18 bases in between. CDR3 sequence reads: CASSGNRPLIEKLFF. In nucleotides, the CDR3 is TGTGCCAGCAGTGGTAATCGTCCACTAATAGAAAAACTGTTTTTT.

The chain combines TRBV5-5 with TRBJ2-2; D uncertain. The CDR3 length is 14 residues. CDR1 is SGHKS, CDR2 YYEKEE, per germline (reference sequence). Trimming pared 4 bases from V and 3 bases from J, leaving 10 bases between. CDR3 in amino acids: CASSLDLYTGELFF. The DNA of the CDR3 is TGTGCCAGCAGCCTAGACCTATACACCGGGGAGCTGTTTTTT.

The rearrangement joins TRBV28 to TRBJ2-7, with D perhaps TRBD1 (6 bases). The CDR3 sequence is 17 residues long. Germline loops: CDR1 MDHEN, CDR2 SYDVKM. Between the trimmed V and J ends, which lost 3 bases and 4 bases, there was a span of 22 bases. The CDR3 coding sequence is TGTGCCAGCAGTTTCACTCGAGATGGACAGCTATTTTACGAGCAGTACTTC. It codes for CASSFTRDGQLFYEQYF.

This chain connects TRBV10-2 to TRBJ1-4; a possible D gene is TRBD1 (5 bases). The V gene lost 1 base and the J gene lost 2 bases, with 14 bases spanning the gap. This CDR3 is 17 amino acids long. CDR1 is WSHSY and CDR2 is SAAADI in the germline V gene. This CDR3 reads CASSEFAGRTTNEKLFF. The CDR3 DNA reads TGCGCCAGCAGTGAGTTCGCAGGGCGCACCACTAATGAAAAACTGTTTTTT.

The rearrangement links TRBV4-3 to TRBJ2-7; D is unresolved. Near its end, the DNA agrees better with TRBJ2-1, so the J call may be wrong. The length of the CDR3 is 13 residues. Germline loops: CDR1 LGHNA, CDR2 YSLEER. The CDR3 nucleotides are TGCGCCAGCAGCAGCCAGCCCTACAATGAGCAGTTCTTC. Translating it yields CASSSQPYNEQFF.

This CDR3 is CASSPRAGLAGNNEQFF. Here the CDR3 DNA reads TGTGCCAGCAGCCCAAGAGCGGGACTAGCGGGCAACAATGAGCAGTTCTTC. The V and J genes are TRBV28 and TRBJ2-1; 12 bases agree with TRBD2. Germline CDR1 MDHEN, CDR2 SYDVKM. Trimming removed 6 bases from V and 5 bases from J; junction bases left unmatched: 11. The length of the CDR3 is 17 residues.

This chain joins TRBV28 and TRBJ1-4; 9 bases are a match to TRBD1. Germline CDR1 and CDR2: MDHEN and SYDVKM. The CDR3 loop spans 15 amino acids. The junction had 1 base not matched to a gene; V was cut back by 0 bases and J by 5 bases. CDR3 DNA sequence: TGTGCCAGCAGTTTATGGGGGACAGGGAATGAAAAACTGTTTTTT. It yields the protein CASSLWGTGNEKLFF.